The sample holds one count of the clone carrying this TCR beta chain. The sample belongs to a study of T cell changes during pregnancy in multiple sclerosis. The CDR3 loop spans 14 amino acids. The V and J ends lost 2 bases and 4 bases respectively, with 12 bases between them. The V gene's germline CDR1 is MNHEY and CDR2 SVGAGI. The protocol was immunoSEQ multiplex PCR, while the TCRdb copy is restricted to in-frame clones and leaves out a portion. Altogether 28,000 or so clones are present, roughly 86% being singletons, with the ten largest covering 8% to 9%. The starting material was CD8+ T cells from peripheral blood mononuclear cells, obtained in the second trimester of pregnancy. V is TRBV6-5 and J is TRBJ2-7, with D possibly matching TRBD1 (6 bases). The receptor was derived from a female donor with multiple sclerosis, enrolled in a pregnancy study. CDR3 in DNA: TGTGCCAGCAGTTACACGGCAGGGGCGTACGAGCAGTACTTC. Encoded protein: CASSYTAGAYEQYF.